These 25 T cell receptor beta chains were sequenced from one sample in a study of T-cell memory formation after mild COVID-19. MiXCR, applied by TCRdb to the 5' RACE reads, yields one record per CDR3 protein. The table has 300,000 to 350,000 distinct CDR3 sequences, approximately 13% seen once. The sequenced material came from PBMCs or a T cell subset sorted from them (not recorded which). The receptor set was obtained from a man younger than 35 who had mild COVID-19 (a few samples of this study predate the infection). Cell type and time point are not known.

This clonotype was seen a handful of times. This chain links TRBV7-3 with TRBJ2-1; 9 positions agree with TRBD2. The germline V gene encodes CDR1 SGHTA and CDR2 FQGTGA. The CDR3 covers 14 residues. With V trimmed by 5 bases and J by 6 bases, 5 bases remained unmatched. The CDR3 reads CASSPGSGGNEQFF. CDR3 in DNA: TGTGCCAGCAGCCCGGGTAGCGGGGGCAATGAGCAGTTCTTC.

The J gene is TRBJ2-7, the V gene TRBV12-3 or TRBV12-4, with 8 bases lining up with TRBD2. CDR3 length equals 14 residues. With V trimmed by 5 bases and J by 4 bases, 7 bases remained unmatched. For the CDR3, the DNA is TGTGCCAGCAGTAAGAGGGTAGCGGGGTACGAGCAGTACTTC. Translated, it gives CASSKRVAGYEQYF.

CDR3 DNA: TGTGCCAGCAGCCGGGTTGTAACGGGAGTCAGGTATGAGCAGTTCTTC. It translates to CASSRVVTGVRYEQFF. The chain is built from TRBV6-6 and TRBJ2-1, with D tentatively TRBD2 (6 bases). Germline V gene lookup returns CDR1 MNHNY and CDR2 SVGAGI (reference sequence). Trimming pared 6 bases from V and 8 bases from J, leaving 23 bases between. This CDR3 comprises 16 residues.

This rearrangement joins TRBV7-2 to TRBJ1-1, with D unclear. V was trimmed by 9 bases and J by 3 bases, leaving 14 bases between them. CDR1 is SGHTA and CDR2 is FQGNSA in the germline V gene. The CDR3 extends over 13 amino acids. CDR3 sequence: CASTKAGYTEAFF. CDR3 coding DNA: TGTGCCAGTACTAAGGCGGGTTACACTGAAGCTTTCTTT.

Worth noting for this clonotype: This may stem from a read error, because a much larger clone lies one nucleotide away. The J gene is TRBJ2-2, the V gene TRBV4-3; possibly TRBD2 for D (6 bases). CDR1 and CDR2 (germline): LGHNA, YSLEER. Trimming shortened V by 3 bases and J by 4 bases, and 18 bases separated the two germline ends. The CDR3 totals 17 residues. The CDR3 spells CASSQPTGGESTGELFF. Written as DNA, the CDR3 is TGCGCCAGCAGCCAGCCCACGGGCGGGGAGAGCACCGGGGAGCTGTTTTTT.

The rearrangement links TRBV20-1 to TRBJ2-7, with D perhaps being TRBD1 or TRBD2 (5 bases each). The CDR3 has 13 amino acids. Between the trimmed V and J ends, which lost 6 bases and 12 bases, there was a span of 24 bases. Looked up from germline, CDR1 is DFQATT and CDR2 is SNEGSKA (reference sequence). The CDR3 nucleotides are TGCAGTGCCCCCGCTGCACCGGGGCCAGGGAGGTACTTC. Translated: CSAPAAPGPGRYF.

This chain links TRBV5-3 with TRBJ2-2, with 10 bases identical to TRBD1. TRBV5-3 is recorded as an ORF, its role being uncertain. V shed 9 bases and J 6 bases; nucleotides not matched to a gene: 11. The CDR3 spans 15 residues. The chain's CDR3 is CANSDPGQGPGELFF. The CDR3 DNA reads TGTGCCAATTCGGATCCGGGACAGGGGCCCGGGGAGCTGTTTTTT.

The V and J genes are TRBV5-1 and TRBJ2-1; possible D gene TRBD1, 5 bases. The CDR3 extends over 15 amino acids. V lost 4 bases and J lost 2, with 13 bases in between. Germline CDR1 SGHRS, CDR2 YFSETQ. The CDR3 loop reads CASSPTRATYNEQFF. CDR3 DNA: TGCGCCAGCAGCCCCACCAGGGCCACCTACAATGAGCAGTTCTTC.

This clonotype was counted only a few times. This chain uses TRBV24-1 with TRBJ1-2; maybe TRBD1 (6 bases). This CDR3 spans 13 amino acids. V was cut by 7 bases and J by 4 bases, with 12 bases left in between. Germline lookup yields CDR1 KGHDR and CDR2 SFDVKD. CDR3 region: CATSDDRSYGYTF. CDR3 nucleotide sequence: TGTGCCACCAGCGACGACAGGAGCTATGGCTACACCTTC.

This clonotype was seen many times. The gene calls are TRBV12-3 or TRBV12-4 and TRBJ1-4, with 8 bases matching TRBD1. The CDR3 spans 13 residues. The V segment lost 5 bases and the J segment 8 bases; nucleotides outside the gene matches: 4. CDR3 region: CASSSQGAEKLFF. For the CDR3, the DNA is TGTGCCAGCAGTAGTCAGGGGGCGGAAAAACTGTTTTTT.

This clonotype turned up a few times. The chain joins TRBV6-2 or TRBV6-3 to TRBJ1-1; D gene ambiguous. The CDR3 is 15 residues long. V was trimmed by 7 bases and J by 3 bases, leaving 18 bases between them. Germline-derived CDR1 and CDR2 are MNHEY and SVGEGT. CDR3 DNA sequence: TGTGCCAGCATCGACGAGACGATCCTAGACACTGAAGCTTTCTTT. The encoded protein is CASIDETILDTEAFF.

J is TRBJ1-4 and V is TRBV24-1; 7 nucleotides line up with TRBD1. Germline values: CDR1 KGHDR, CDR2 SFDVKD. Trimming removed 11 bases from V and 0 bases from J; junction bases left unmatched: 8. The length of the CDR3 is 15 residues. The CDR3: CASRQGYATNEKLFF. CDR3 coding DNA: TGTGCCAGCAGACAGGGCTATGCAACTAATGAAAAACTGTTTTTT.

This clonotype was observed a few times. The chain joins TRBV13 to TRBJ2-2; 8 positions agree with TRBD1. Germline values: CDR1 PRHDT, CDR2 FYEKMQ (reference sequence). J gave up 7 bases and V 4 bases, and 14 bases lay outside the gene matches. This CDR3 is 17 amino acids long. CDR3 region: CASSSQWQGAHSGELFF. DNA of the CDR3: TGTGCCAGCAGCTCCCAGTGGCAGGGGGCGCATAGCGGGGAGCTGTTTTTT.

This clonotype has only a few counts. This rearrangement joins TRBV11-2 to TRBJ1-6; no reliable D call. The germline V and J ends were trimmed by 5 bases and 0 bases, with 5 bases remaining between them. Per the germline V gene, CDR1 is SGHAT and CDR2 is FQNNGV. The CDR3 consists of 14 residues. This chain's CDR3 is CASSRSSYNSPLHF. CDR3 bases: TGTGCCAGCAGCCGCAGCTCCTATAATTCACCCCTCCACTTT.

V gene TRBV7-2 combines with J gene TRBJ2-3, with a possible D match to TRBD2 (6 bases). V was pared by 0 bases and J by 1 base, with 14 bases between. This CDR3 is 17 amino acids long. Germline loops: CDR1 SGHTA, CDR2 FQGNSA. The CDR3 loop is CASSLASRGWGTDTQYF. The CDR3 DNA reads as TGTGCCAGCAGCTTAGCATCACGGGGGTGGGGCACAGATACGCAGTATTTT.

This chain connects TRBV5-1 to TRBJ2-2; TRBD2 might be the D (6 bases). V dropped 4 bases and J dropped 0 bases, with 13 bases sitting between them. CDR1 and CDR2 from the germline V gene are SGHRS and YFSETQ. This CDR3 comprises 16 residues. CDR3: CASSPRDLANTGELFF. In DNA, the CDR3 is TGCGCCAGCAGCCCCCGGGACTTAGCGAACACCGGGGAGCTGTTTTTT.

About this clonotype itself: One end of the junction fails to match germline, which may point to a read error. The chain is built from TRBV4-1 and TRBJ2-3, with 9 bases lining up with TRBD2. This CDR3 has 16 residues. Germline V gene lookup returns CDR1 MGHRA and CDR2 YSYEKL. The CDR3 bases are TGCGCCAGCAGACAAGTTAGCGGGAGAAGCACAGATACGCAGTATTTT. This translates into CASRQVSGRSTDTQYF.

The chain carries TRBV6-2 or TRBV6-3 and TRBJ2-1; D remains ambiguous. Trimming stripped 7 bases from V and 0 bases from J, with 10 bases between. The V gene's germline CDR1 is MNHEY and CDR2 SVGEGT. The CDR3 has 14 residues. The CDR3 spells CASKGPSSYNEQFF. CDR3 coding DNA: TGTGCCAGCAAGGGCCCGAGCTCCTACAATGAGCAGTTCTTC.

This clonotype was counted a few times. The genes are TRBV6-2 or TRBV6-3 and TRBJ2-2; D is ambiguous. The germline gives CDR1 MNHEY, CDR2 SVGEGT. This CDR3 comprises 14 residues. Between the trimmed V and J ends, which lost 2 bases and 6 bases, there was a span of 10 bases. CDR3 nucleotide sequence: TGTGCCAGCAGTTACAGACGGGCCGCCGGGGAGCTGTTTTTT. Amino acids: CASSYRRAAGELFF.

CDR3 nucleotide sequence: TGCGCCAGCAGCTCTGGACTAGCTTTTACCTACGAGCAGTACTTC. Amino acid sequence: CASSSGLAFTYEQYF. The rearrangement links TRBV5-1 to TRBJ2-7; 8 bases agree with TRBD2. The V gene's germline CDR1 is SGHRS and CDR2 YFSETQ. Unmatched junction bases numbered 7, after V lost 3 bases and J lost 2 bases. This CDR3 contains 15 residues.

This clonotype was seen ten or more times. The V gene is TRBV12-3 or TRBV12-4, the J gene TRBJ2-5, with a weak D call TRBD2 (5 bases). Trimming removed 5 bases from V and 1 base from J, with 8 bases in between. The CDR3 is made up of 13 amino acids. CDR3 DNA: TGTGCCAGCAGTCCCGGACTCCAAGAGACCCAGTACTTC. Translation gives CASSPGLQETQYF.

This clonotype came up a few times. This chain connects TRBV7-2 to TRBJ1-6; no reliable D call. Germline CDR1 reads SGHTA; CDR2 reads FQGNSA. This CDR3 has 14 residues. Trimming removed 4 bases from V and 9 bases from J, with 13 bases in between. The CDR3 region is CASSSTHSSSPLHF. DNA for the CDR3: TGTGCCAGCAGCTCGACCCATTCCAGTTCACCCCTCCACTTT.

This clonotype was seen repeatedly, ten times or more. The chain has TRBV20-1 and TRBJ2-3, with D possibly called TRBD1 or TRBD2 (5 bases each). This CDR3 contains 15 residues. CDR1 is DFQATT and CDR2 is SNEGSKA in the germline V gene (reference sequence). Trimming removed 5 bases from V and 2 bases from J, with 17 bases in between. The CDR3 reads CSAGNPTGTTDTQYF. CDR3 coding DNA: TGCAGTGCTGGTAACCCGACCGGGACCACAGATACGCAGTATTTT.

This clonotype showed up just a few times. The rearrangement uses TRBV5-1 and TRBJ2-1, with 10 bases fitting TRBD1. The junction had 22 bases not matched to a gene; V was cut back by 2 bases and J by 8 bases. This CDR3 spans 20 amino acids. Per germline, CDR1 SGHRS and CDR2 YFSETQ. CDR3 loop: CASSFPGTGDIIRLIDEQFF. The DNA of the CDR3 is TGCGCCAGCAGCTTCCCGGGGACAGGGGATATTATACGCCTGATCGATGAGCAGTTCTTC. The whole variable domain, remainder taken from reference TRBV5-1 and TRBJ2-1, is KAGVTQTPRYLIKTRGQQVTLSCSPISGHRSVSWYQQTPGQGLQFLFEYFSETQRNKGNFPGRFSGRQFSNSRSEMNVSTLELGDSALYLCASSFPGTGDIIRLIDEQFFGPGTRLTVL.

The V call is TRBV7-8, the J call TRBJ1-5; 7 nucleotides match TRBD1. After removal of 4 bases from V and 7 bases from J, the junction contained 7 bases not matched to a gene. This CDR3 has 14 amino acids. CDR1 is SGHVS and CDR2 is FQNEAQ in the germline V gene. The CDR3 loop is CASSYNRGRQPQHF. DNA for the CDR3: TGTGCCAGCAGCTACAACAGGGGTCGACAGCCCCAGCATTTT. Full variable domain (remainder filled in from reference TRBV7-8 and TRBJ1-5): GAGVSQSPRYKVAKRGQDVALRCDPISGHVSLFWYQQALGQGPEFLTYFQNEAQLDKSGLPSDRFFAERPEGSVSTLKIQRTQQEDSAVYLCASSYNRGRQPQHFGDGTRLSIL.